Listed here are 17 T cell receptor beta chains from one sample, sequenced in a study of T-cell memory formation after mild COVID-19. Each CDR3 protein gets one entry after TCRdb re-called the 5' RACE reads with MiXCR. The sample shows about 610,000 distinct CDR3 sequences, roughly 17% of them seen only once. Sequenced sample: PBMCs or a T cell subset sorted from them (not recorded which). The receptor set was obtained from an adult woman who had mild COVID-19 (a few samples of this study predate the infection). Cell type and time point are not known.

The genes are TRBV5-5 and TRBJ2-2, with 7 bases aligning to TRBD2. The CDR3 covers 13 residues. The V gene end was trimmed by 9 bases and the J gene end by 4 bases; junction bases not matched to a gene: 6. Germline loops: CDR1 SGHKS, CDR2 YYEKEE (reference sequence). CDR3: CATGREFTGELFF. In DNA form, the CDR3 reads TGTGCCACTGGGAGGGAGTTCACCGGGGAGCTGTTTTTT.

The chain recombines TRBV24-1 with TRBJ2-5; either TRBD1 or TRBD2 may supply D (5 bases each). The germline V gene has CDR1 KGHDR and CDR2 SFDVKD. V was clipped by 9 bases and J by 5 bases, with 15 bases between them. This CDR3 has 13 residues. The CDR3 DNA reads as TGTGCCACCGGGACCCCCCTTACTGAGACCCAGTACTTC. As protein: CATGTPLTETQYF.

Many counts were recorded for this clonotype. V and J are TRBV3-1 and TRBJ2-5; D gene uncertain. This CDR3 is built from 13 residues. V lost 0 bases, J lost 5 bases, and 7 bases lay in between. In germline, CDR1 is LGHDT, CDR2 YNNKEL (reference sequence). CDR3 in DNA: TGTGCCAGCAGCCAAGATTCTCGGGAGACCCAGTACTTC. Translation: CASSQDSRETQYF.

This clonotype was counted between two and nine times. The chain has TRBV14 and TRBJ1-1, with D unclear. The CDR3 length is 13 residues. Per the germline V gene, CDR1 is SGHDN and CDR2 is FVKESK. V shed 4 bases and J shed 3 bases, with 9 bases lying between them. CDR3 DNA sequence: TGTGCCAGCAGCCCGGGCCATTACACTGAAGCTTTCTTT. It codes for CASSPGHYTEAFF.

To note about this clonotype: The junction departs from the called germline gene at one end, perhaps through a read error. This chain connects TRBV12-3 or TRBV12-4 to TRBJ1-2; 9 bases are shared with TRBD1. The CDR3 is 14 amino acids. This CDR3 reads CASRLGTGNYGYTF. The CDR3 DNA is TGTGCCAGCAGGTTAGGGACAGGGAACTATGGCTACACCTTC.

This clonotype was counted a few times. This rearrangement joins TRBV3-1 to TRBJ1-5; TRBD1 is a possible D gene (5 bases). The CDR3 sequence is 15 residues long. Trimming took off 1 base at V and 6 bases at J, with 13 bases between the two ends. CDR1 is LGHDT and CDR2 is YNNKEL in the germline V gene (reference sequence). CDR3 bases: TGTGCCAGCAGCCAAGGACCCCAGGGAGGTCAGCCCCAGCATTTT. Translated, it gives CASSQGPQGGQPQHF.

In regard to this clonotype: An end of the junction differs from the germline gene, which may be a read error. The gene calls are TRBV7-2 and TRBJ2-1; 9 nucleotides align to TRBD2. CDR3 length: 15 residues. CDR1 and CDR2 (germline): SGHTA, FQGNSA. The CDR3 reads CDSSRGRGTYNEQFF. CDR3 bases: TGTGACAGCAGCCGCGGGAGGGGAACCTACAATGAGCAGTTCTTC.

This clonotype has a count of ten or more. This chain links TRBV5-1 with TRBJ1-1; D is possibly TRBD1 (5 bases). Trimming removed 2 bases from V and 4 bases from J, with 18 bases in between. This CDR3 has 16 amino acids. Germline V gene lookup returns CDR1 SGHRS and CDR2 YFSETQ. This CDR3 reads CASSFGGWAGATEAFF. The DNA of the CDR3 is TGCGCCAGCAGCTTCGGTGGATGGGCTGGGGCCACTGAAGCTTTCTTT.

The chain joins TRBV12-3 or TRBV12-4 to TRBJ2-7; a possible D gene is TRBD2 (6 bases). The CDR3 runs 15 residues. Trimming left V 3 bases short and J 0 bases short, with 12 bases between. This CDR3 is CASSFGLPNSYEQYF. In DNA form, the CDR3 reads TGTGCCAGCAGTTTCGGACTACCCAACTCCTACGAGCAGTACTTC.

The J gene is TRBJ2-3, the V gene TRBV29-1; 12 positions match TRBD2. CDR1 and CDR2 (germline): SQVTM, ANQGSEA. The ends lost 8 bases at V and 0 bases at J; junction bases unmatched: 3. The CDR3 has 14 amino acids. The CDR3 nucleotides read TGCAGCCTCGGACTAGCGGGGAGCACAGATACGCAGTATTTT. Translated, it gives CSLGLAGSTDTQYF.

The rearrangement joins TRBV12-3 or TRBV12-4 to TRBJ1-6; D is perhaps TRBD1 (6 bases). This CDR3 comprises 14 residues. The V and J ends lost 5 bases and 9 bases respectively, with 14 bases between them. CDR3 sequence: CASSIGGLGSPLHF. The CDR3 DNA is TGTGCCAGCAGTATTGGGGGGCTCGGTTCACCCCTCCACTTT.

This clonotype has just a few counts. The chain uses TRBV7-8 and TRBJ1-6; a weak D match, TRBD1 (5 bases). Germline CDR1 and CDR2: SGHVS and FQNEAQ. The CDR3 covers 16 residues. Trimming shortened V by 5 bases and J by 7 bases, and 18 bases separated the two germline ends. CDR3 DNA: TGTGCCAGCAGCCTTATACCAGGGAGCGACAATTCACCCCTCCACTTT. Amino acid sequence: CASSLIPGSDNSPLHF.

The CDR3 nucleotides are TGCAGTGCTAGAGATCCGGGGAAAAAGAACACTGAAGCTTTCTTT. This gives the protein CSARDPGKKNTEAFF. The chain combines TRBV20-1 with TRBJ1-1; D gene uncertain. The CDR3 length is 15 residues. Trimming took off 0 bases at V and 1 base at J, with 12 bases between the two ends. Germline CDR1 and CDR2: DFQATT and SNEGSKA (reference sequence).

This clonotype appeared a few times. DNA of the CDR3: TGCGCCAGCAGCCAAGATCCCGGGGTTAACTCTTCACCCCTCCACTTT. Residues: CASSQDPGVNSSPLHF. This chain links TRBV4-1 with TRBJ1-6; the D is unclear. The CDR3 covers 16 residues. Germline V gives CDR1 MGHRA, CDR2 YSYEKL. Trimming left V 0 bases short and J 9 bases short, with 15 bases between.

The chain uses TRBV5-1 and TRBJ1-1; TRBD1 aligns across 9 bases. The germline V gene encodes CDR1 SGHRS and CDR2 YFSETQ. With V trimmed by 4 bases and J by 1 base, 8 bases remained unmatched. The CDR3 loop spans 16 amino acids. The CDR3 sequence: CASSLRDRARNTEAFF. The CDR3 DNA is TGCGCCAGCAGCCTCCGGGACAGGGCCAGGAACACTGAAGCTTTCTTT.

The V call is TRBV7-7, the J call TRBJ1-1; 8 bases match TRBD1. CDR1 and CDR2 from the germline V gene are SSHAT and FNYEAQ (reference sequence). There are 13 residues in the CDR3. V shed 5 bases, J shed 6 bases, and the junction held 5 bases outside the gene matches. Written as DNA, the CDR3 is TGTGCCAGCAGCGAGACAGGGGAGGCTGAAGCTTTCTTT. Its protein is CASSETGEAEAFF. The full variable domain, with the rest looked up from reference TRBV7-7 and TRBJ1-1, is GAGVSQSPRYKVTKRGQDVTLRCDPISSHATLYWYQQALGQGPEFLTYFNYEAQPDKSGLPSDRFSAERPEGSISTLTIQRTEQRDSAMYRCASSETGEAEAFFGQGTRLTVV.

The rearrangement uses TRBV12-3 or TRBV12-4 and TRBJ2-1, with 11 bases that match TRBD2. With 5 bases clipped from V and 7 bases from J, the junction kept 4 bases outside the gene matches. The CDR3 runs to 14 residues. The chain's CDR3 is CASSLTSGTNEQFF. The CDR3, as DNA: TGTGCCAGCAGTCTGACTAGCGGGACTAATGAGCAGTTCTTC.